A single sample is the source of the 26 T cell receptor beta chains below, sequenced in a study of tumor-infiltrating lymphocytes in oesophageal squamous cell carcinoma. MiXCR, applied by TCRdb to the PCR reads, yields one record per CDR3 protein. The sample records 7,000 to 9,000 distinct CDR3 sequences, more than 15% being singletons. Sequencing used blood. The origin of the receptors is a male donor with esophageal squamous cell carcinoma.

This clonotype was seen ten or more times. CDR3 sequence (DNA): TGTGCCAGCAGCTCGAGGGGGGGATCTGGGGCCAACGTCCTGACTTTC. It yields the protein CASSSRGGSGANVLTF. V usage is TRBV5-6 and J usage is TRBJ2-6; possible D gene TRBD2, 7 bases. The CDR3 extends over 16 amino acids. Germline V CDR1 and CDR2: SGHDT, YYEEEE. Trimming removed 3 bases at V and 1 base at J, with 11 bases between. The full variable domain, in which reference TRBV5-6 and TRBJ2-6 provide the parts outside the CDR3, is DAGVTQSPTHLIKTRGQQVTLRCSPKSGHDTVSWYQQALGQGPQFIFQYYEEEERQRGNFPDRFSGHQFPNYSSELNVNALLLGDSALYLCASSSRGGSGANVLTFGAGSRLTVL.

In this sample, this clonotype turned up many times. The chain has TRBV11-2 and TRBJ1-2, with D maybe TRBD1 (5 bases). Germline values: CDR1 SGHAT, CDR2 FQNNGV. V was cut by 0 bases and J by 8 bases, with 10 bases left in between. The CDR3 runs to 13 residues. The CDR3 protein is CASSLEGDRGYTF. CDR3 bases: TGTGCCAGCAGCTTAGAGGGGGATAGGGGCTACACCTTC.

The chain uses TRBV9 and TRBJ2-1; D perhaps matches TRBD1 (6 bases). The J call may be faulty, since TRBJ2-7 better matches the DNA end. This CDR3 has 12 residues. Germline CDR1 SGDLS, CDR2 YYNGEE. CDR3 sequence: CASRRDTGPQYF. CDR3 DNA: TGTGCCAGCCGCCGGGACACTGGGCCGCAGTACTTC.

This clonotype is categorized as medium-sized. The chain has TRBV7-2 and TRBJ2-1; 7 bases line up with TRBD2. Germline CDR1 SGHTA, CDR2 FQGNSA. The CDR3 is 15 amino acids. V lost 3 bases to trimming and J lost 4 bases; unmatched junction nucleotides: 6. CDR3 loop: CASSLARGLYNEQFF. Written as DNA, the CDR3 is TGTGCCAGCAGCTTGGCGCGGGGGTTATACAATGAGCAGTTCTTC.

The CDR3 sequence is CASSFAGRDTEAFF. For the CDR3, the DNA is TGTGCCAGCAGCTTCGCAGGGAGGGACACTGAAGCTTTCTTT. V usage is TRBV7-3 and J usage is TRBJ1-1; weak D call: TRBD1 (5 bases). The CDR3 contains 14 residues. V lost 3 bases to trimming and J lost 3 bases, with 11 bases between them. Germline CDR1 is SGHTA and CDR2 is FQGTGA.

This clonotype was seen at least ten times. The chain carries TRBV6-1 and TRBJ2-7; D possibly corresponds to TRBD1 (6 bases). CDR1 MNHNS and CDR2 SASEGT come from the germline V gene. V was cut by 5 bases and J by 2 bases, with 13 bases left in between. The length of the CDR3 is 14 residues. The CDR3: CASSSSGTTYEQYF. The CDR3 nucleotides read TGTGCCAGCAGTTCGTCCGGGACAACCTACGAGCAGTACTTC.

There are many counts of this clonotype. This chain links TRBV2 with TRBJ1-2; weak D call: TRBD1 (5 bases). The germline gives CDR1 SNHLY, CDR2 FYNNEI. The V end lost 4 bases, the J end lost 6 bases, and 15 bases lay between the germline ends. CDR3 length: 14 residues. CDR3 loop: CASSVGTRTDGYTF. The CDR3 nucleotides are TGTGCCAGCAGTGTAGGGACCAGGACTGATGGCTACACCTTC.

This clonotype was detected ten times or more. The chain has TRBV11-3 and TRBJ2-7, with D perhaps TRBD1 or TRBD2 (5 bases each). The CDR3 consists of 13 residues. V was shortened by 5 bases and J by 3 bases, with 11 bases between the two germline ends. Germline CDR1 is SGHNT and CDR2 is YENEEA. The CDR3: CASSHGTGYEQYF. For the CDR3, the DNA is TGTGCCAGCAGCCACGGGACGGGCTACGAGCAGTACTTC.

The genes are TRBV11-3 and TRBJ1-3, with unresolved D. CDR3 length equals 13 residues. CDR1 SGHNT and CDR2 YENEEA come from the germline V gene. V shed 3 bases and J shed 1 base, with 4 bases lying between them. In DNA form, the CDR3 reads TGTGCCAGCAGCTTTACATCTGGAAACACCATATATTTT. It codes for CASSFTSGNTIYF.

This clonotype was seen repeatedly, ten times or more. The chain combines TRBV5-5 with TRBJ2-5, with unresolved D. The ends were cut back, 0 bases at V and 2 bases at J, with 11 bases in the middle. The CDR3 covers 15 residues. Germline V CDR1 and CDR2: SGHKS, YYEKEE (reference sequence). This CDR3 reads CASSLENLGQETQYF. The CDR3 DNA follows: TGTGCCAGCAGCTTGGAAAACCTGGGACAAGAGACCCAGTACTTC.

About this clonotype itself: It may be a read error: a sequence one base away is much more abundant. The chain links TRBV2 to TRBJ2-1; 10 bases map to TRBD2. The end of the DNA aligns better with TRBJ2-7, so the J call may be wrong. The CDR3 has 14 residues. Germline V CDR1 and CDR2: SNHLY, FYNNEI. In nucleotides, the CDR3 is TGTGCCAGCAGTACTAGCGGGGTATACAATGAGCAGTACTTC. Its protein product is CASSTSGVYNEQYF.

This clonotype was recorded many times. The chain combines TRBV28 with TRBJ1-2, with 7 bases lining up with TRBD1. J lost 2 bases, V lost 7 bases, and 7 bases had no gene match. The CDR3 loop spans 14 amino acids. Germline V gives CDR1 MDHEN, CDR2 SYDVKM. DNA for the CDR3: TGTGCCAGCACCAAGACAGGGCTAAACTATGGCTACACCTTC. This translates into CASTKTGLNYGYTF.

By share of the sample, this clonotype is large. The junction departs from the called germline gene at one end, perhaps through a read error. The chain uses TRBV7-7 and TRBJ2-5; D gene uncertain. Germline V gene sequence: CDR1 SSHAT, CDR2 FNYEAQ (reference sequence). There are 12 residues in the CDR3. The CDR3 nucleotides are TGTGCTAGCAGCTCGAATCCAGAGACCCAGTACTTC. This codes for CASSSNPETQYF. Combining the CDR3 with reference TRBV7-7 and TRBJ2-5 gives the whole variable domain GAGVSQSPRYKVTKRGQDVTLRCDPISSHATLYWYQQALGQGPEFLTYFNYEAQPDKSGLPSDRFSAERPEGSISTLTIQRTEQRDSAMYRCASSSNPETQYFGPGTRLLVL.

Ten or more counts support this clonotype. The V and J genes are TRBV19 and TRBJ2-5, with D possibly TRBD1 on 6 matching bases. CDR3 size: 14 residues. Germline values: CDR1 LNHDA, CDR2 SQIVND (reference sequence). V was clipped by 6 bases and J by 2 bases, with 13 bases between them. CDR3 loop: CASSWGQSQETQYF. The CDR3 coding sequence is TGTGCCAGTAGCTGGGGGCAGTCACAAGAGACCCAGTACTTC.

This clonotype was detected once. Given a much more abundant clone one base away, this may be a read error. The rearrangement links TRBV27 to TRBJ2-6, with no clear D. With the DNA end fitting TRBJ2-7 better, the J assignment may be wrong. The germline gives CDR1 MNHEY, CDR2 SMNVEV (reference sequence). The CDR3 spans 14 residues. The CDR3 spells CASKALPGSYEQYF. As DNA, the CDR3 is TGTGCCAGCAAAGCCCTGCCAGGATCCTACGAGCAGTACTTC.

Many counts were recorded for this clonotype. This chain joins TRBV20-1 and TRBJ1-2, with a weak D call TRBD1 (5 bases). The V end lost 5 bases, the J end lost 0 bases, and 19 bases lay between the germline ends. Germline loops: CDR1 DFQATT, CDR2 SNEGSKA (reference sequence). The CDR3 runs to 16 residues. The CDR3, as DNA: TGCAGTGCTGGAAGACCGCGACAGAGGCCTAACTATGGCTACACCTTC. Encoded protein: CSAGRPRQRPNYGYTF.

This clonotype was recorded a few times. This sequence joins TRBV20-1 and TRBJ2-5, with D possibly TRBD1 on 7 matching bases. V lost 0 bases to trimming and J lost 7 bases, with 12 bases between them. This CDR3 has 13 residues. Germline assignment: CDR1 DFQATT and CDR2 SNEGSKA (reference sequence). DNA of the CDR3: TGCAGTGCTAGAGACCGGAGGGGGCTGACCCAGTACTTC. Its translation: CSARDRRGLTQYF.

This clonotype ranks as large (0.1 to 1%). The V and J genes are TRBV7-3 and TRBJ2-1, with 9 bases aligning to TRBD2. The J segment lost 3 bases and the V segment lost 0 bases, leaving 0 bases of the junction unmatched. The CDR3 runs 15 residues. Germline CDR1 SGHTA, CDR2 FQGTGA. The CDR3 here is CASSLTAGGYNEQFF. The CDR3 DNA follows: TGTGCCAGCAGCTTAACAGCGGGGGGCTACAATGAGCAGTTCTTC.

The genes are TRBV9 and TRBJ1-1; tentative D call: TRBD1 (6 bases). The CDR3 is 16 amino acids. Germline CDR1 SGDLS, CDR2 YYNGEE. Trimming removed 3 bases at V and 3 bases at J, with 18 bases between. The DNA of the CDR3 is TGTGCCAGCAGCGCAAGCCCACAGGGTCCGTACACTGAAGCTTTCTTT. Its translation: CASSASPQGPYTEAFF.

This clonotype was counted only a few times. V is TRBV12-3 or TRBV12-4 and J is TRBJ1-5, with 9 nucleotides matching TRBD1. The CDR3 is 16 amino acids. The V segment lost 6 bases and the J segment 0 bases; nucleotides outside the gene matches: 6. CDR3 sequence reads: CASRLDRGYSNQPQHF. The CDR3 nucleotides are TGTGCCAGCAGATTGGACAGGGGATATAGCAATCAGCCCCAGCATTTT.

This clonotype was counted many times. The chain links TRBV27 to TRBJ1-1; the match to TRBD1 covers 7 bases. Germline-derived CDR1 and CDR2 are MNHEY and SMNVEV (reference sequence). V lost 6 bases, J lost 5 bases, and 9 bases stayed unmatched. The CDR3 is 14 amino acids. In DNA, the CDR3 is TGTGCCAGCAGCCAGACAGGGCGAAGGACTGAAGCTTTCTTT. Protein sequence: CASSQTGRRTEAFF.

The sample holds many counts of this clonotype. V usage is TRBV2 and J usage is TRBJ2-3; D remains ambiguous. In germline, CDR1 is SNHLY, CDR2 FYNNEI. CDR3 size: 12 residues. The ends were cut back, 4 bases at V and 13 bases at J, with 15 bases in the middle. CDR3 coding DNA: TGTGCCAGCAGTGTTGAGCGCTATGCCGAGTATTTT. It translates to CASSVERYAEYF.

The V and J genes are TRBV5-1 and TRBJ1-6; TRBD1 might be the D (5 bases). CDR3 length equals 15 residues. V gave up 0 bases and J gave up 9 bases, with 13 bases separating them. From germline, CDR1 is SGHRS and CDR2 YFSETQ. DNA for the CDR3: TGCGCCAGCAGCTTGGCAACAGGCCTGGGTTCACCCCTCCACTTT. Translated, it gives CASSLATGLGSPLHF.

By share, this clonotype ranks as large. The gene calls are TRBV7-2 and TRBJ2-1, with 11 bases identical to TRBD2. V shed 2 bases, J shed 1 base, and the junction held 1 base outside the gene matches. The CDR3 runs 16 residues. The V gene's germline CDR1 is SGHTA and CDR2 FQGNSA. CDR3 DNA: TGTGCCAGCAGCTTATCTAGCGGGGGGTCCTACAATGAGCAGTTCTTC. Its protein is CASSLSSGGSYNEQFF.

The CDR3 reads CASSQTGSYEQYF. The CDR3 DNA follows: TGTGCCAGCAGTCAGACAGGGTCCTACGAGCAGTACTTC. The chain carries TRBV6-1 and TRBJ2-7; the match to TRBD1 covers 7 bases. CDR1 is MNHNS and CDR2 is SASEGT in the germline V gene. This CDR3 spans 13 amino acids. The V and J ends lost 5 bases and 1 base, in that order; junction bases with no gene match: 2.

In its sample, this clonotype was seen a few times. A junction end diverges from the germline sequence, so it may reflect a read error. This chain links TRBV11-2 with TRBJ2-1; possible D gene TRBD2, 7 bases. Germline CDR1 is SGHAT and CDR2 is FQNNGV. The CDR3 is 11 residues long. The chain's CDR3 is CASSPQGRGAF. The CDR3 bases are TGTGCCAGCAGCCCACAGGGCCGGGGGGCCTTC.